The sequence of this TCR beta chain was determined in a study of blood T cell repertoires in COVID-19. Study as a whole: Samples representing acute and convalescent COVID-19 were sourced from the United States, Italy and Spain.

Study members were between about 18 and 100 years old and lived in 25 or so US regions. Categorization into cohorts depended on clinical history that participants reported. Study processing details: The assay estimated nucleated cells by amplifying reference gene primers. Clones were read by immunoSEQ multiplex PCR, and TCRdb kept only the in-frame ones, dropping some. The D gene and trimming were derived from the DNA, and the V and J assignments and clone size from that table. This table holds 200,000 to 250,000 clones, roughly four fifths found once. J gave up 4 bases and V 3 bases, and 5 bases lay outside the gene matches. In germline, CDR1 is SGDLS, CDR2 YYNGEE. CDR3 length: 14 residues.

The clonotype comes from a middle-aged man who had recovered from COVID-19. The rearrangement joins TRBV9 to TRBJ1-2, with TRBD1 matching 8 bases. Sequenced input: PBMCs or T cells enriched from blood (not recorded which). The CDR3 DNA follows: TGTGCCAGCAGCGGGACAGGGAACTTCTATGGCTACACCTTC. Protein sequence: CASSGTGNFYGYTF.